This is a list of T cell receptor beta chains from one sample in a study of cytomegalovirus exposure and HLA in healthy donors. Assay: immunoSEQ multiplex PCR; the TCRdb copy retains only in-frame clones and omits some. This repertoire shows roughly 100,000 clones, roughly 73% found once; its top ten account for roughly 8.6%. Sequenced: PBMCs. These receptors were collected from a woman in her 40s in good health and CMV-seropositive. CDR3s include the opening cysteine and the closing phenylalanine or tryptophan. The D gene is left open where the match is weak. Some rows mark clone size as missing; the rest say once, few, many or name a class of expanded clone.

TRBV28	TRBD1	.	TRBJ1-4	CASSSAGGGSEKLFF	TGTGCCAGCAGTTCGGCAGGGGGCGGAAGTGAAAAACTGTTTTTT
TRBV18	TRBD1	.	TRBJ2-2	CASSPRGGADTGELFF	TGTGCCAGCTCACCCCGAGGGGGCGCGGACACCGGGGAGCTGTTTTTT
TRBV18	.	.	TRBJ2-5	CASSSQGTREETQYF	TGTGCCAGCTCCTCACAGGGTACTAGGGAGGAGACCCAGTACTTC
TRBV29-1	TRBD2	.	TRBJ2-5	CSVEDPTLAGVSETQYF	TGCAGCGTTGAAGACCCGACTCTAGCGGGAGTTTCCGAGACCCAGTACTTC
TRBV9	.	.	TRBJ1-1	CASSVGGRTEAFF	TGTGCCAGCAGCGTGGGGGGGAGAACTGAAGCTTTCTTT
TRBV11-2	.	.	TRBJ2-6	CASSLLPGANVLTF	TGTGCCAGCAGCTTACTTCCCGGGGCCAACGTCCTGACTTTC
TRBV6-6	.	.	TRBJ1-1	CASRDRRDTEAFF	TGTGCCAGCAGAGACAGGAGAGACACTGAAGCTTTCTTT
TRBV11-1	.	.	TRBJ2-7	CASSLVLFYEQYF	TGTGCCAGCAGCTTAGTTCTGTTCTACGAGCAGTACTTC
TRBV5-4	.	.	TRBJ1-2	CASSPDRNYGYTF	TGTGCCAGCAGCCCCGACAGGAACTATGGCTACACCTTC
TRBV19	TRBD2	once	TRBJ2-1	CASSIGFWVRTSGYNEQFF	TGTGCCAGTAGTATAGGATTTTGGGTACGGACTAGCGGATACAATGAGCAGTTCTTC
TRBV28	.	.	TRBJ1-4	CASSFLSGKGEKLFF	TGTGCCAGCAGTTTTCTCTCAGGGAAAGGGGAAAAACTGTTTTTT
TRBV19	TRBD2	.	TRBJ2-5	CASNSASGVRETQYF	TGTGCCAGTAATTCGGCTAGCGGGGTACGAGAGACCCAGTACTTC
TRBV4-1	TRBD1	.	TRBJ1-1	CASSQGRDRGPEAFF	TGCGCCAGCAGCCAAGGCCGGGACAGGGGTCCTGAAGCTTTCTTT
TRBV7-7	.	.	TRBJ2-2	CASSLARVTVNTGELFF	TGTGCCAGCAGCTTAGCGCGGGTTACGGTGAACACCGGGGAGCTGTTTTTT
TRBV28	.	once	TRBJ2-2	CASMSSNTGELFF	TGTGCCAGCATGTCCTCGAACACCGGGGAGCTGTTTTTT
TRBV4-2	TRBD1	once	TRBJ1-2	CASSPDRRTGANYGYTF	TGTGCCAGCAGCCCCGACCGGAGGACAGGGGCTAACTATGGCTACACCTTC
TRBV19	.	.	TRBJ1-1	CATRKGAGRGTEAFF	TGTGCCACCCGGAAAGGGGCGGGGAGGGGCACTGAAGCTTTCTTT
TRBV5-1	TRBD1	.	TRBJ2-7	CASSLQGASEQYF	TGCGCCAGCAGCTTACAGGGGGCAAGTGAGCAGTACTTC
TRBV27	.	.	TRBJ1-4	CASSPRPGGSEKLFF	TGTGCCAGCAGTCCCCGACCGGGGGGCAGTGAAAAACTGTTTTTT
TRBV7-8	.	.	TRBJ2-7	CASSVGETYEQYF	TGTGCCAGCAGCGTCGGGGAAACCTACGAGCAGTACTTC
TRBV6-1	TRBD2	.	TRBJ2-7	CASSEGLAGVYEQYF	TGTGCCAGCAGTGAAGGACTAGCGGGAGTTTACGAGCAGTACTTC
TRBV5-1	TRBD2	.	TRBJ2-3	CASSSRKGTSGTDTQYF	TGCGCCAGCAGCTCTAGAAAGGGGACTAGCGGGACAGATACGCAGTATTTT
TRBV19	.	.	TRBJ1-5	CASSRDSYLPQHF	TGTGCCAGTAGTCGAGACTCTTATTTGCCCCAGCATTTT
TRBV28	.	.	TRBJ2-1	CASSTVGGSYNEQFF	TGTGCCAGCAGTACCGTGGGGGGATCCTACAATGAGCAGTTCTTC
TRBV6-5	TRBD1	.	TRBJ2-1	CASSPTERQGHEQFF	TGTGCCAGCAGCCCGACCGAGCGACAGGGCCATGAGCAGTTCTTC
TRBV4-1	TRBD1	.	TRBJ1-5	CASSQGQGDLSNQPQHF	TGCGCCAGCAGCCAGGGACAGGGTGACCTAAGCAATCAGCCCCAGCATTTT
TRBV19	.	few	TRBJ2-7	CASETRGGSEQYF	TGTGCCAGTGAAACTCGAGGGGGATCCGAGCAGTACTTC
TRBV5-1	.	.	TRBJ2-1	CASSLERAGQFF	TGCGCCAGCAGCTTGGAGAGGGCAGGGCAGTTCTTC
TRBV7-8	.	.	TRBJ2-2	CASSLVIAVGELFF	TGTGCCAGCAGCTTAGTTATAGCCGTCGGGGAGCTGTTTTTT
TRBV5-1	TRBD1	.	TRBJ1-2	CAVLGTGLFYGYTF	TGCGCCGTCCTCGGGACAGGGCTTTTCTATGGCTACACCTTC
TRBV12-5	.	.	TRBJ2-1	CASGFGGVGSSYNEQFF	TGTGCTAGTGGTTTTGGGGGCGTCGGGTCGTCCTACAATGAGCAGTTCTTC
TRBV29-1	TRBD1	.	TRBJ1-1	CSVEGQGNTEAFF	TGCAGCGTTGAAGGACAGGGGAACACTGAAGCTTTCTTT
TRBV19	.	.	TRBJ1-2	CASSYSNYGYTF	TGTGCCAGTAGTTACAGTAACTATGGCTACACCTTC
TRBV11-2	TRBD2	.	TRBJ2-7	CASSLGTSGRITYEQYF	TGTGCCAGCAGCCTCGGGACTAGCGGGAGAATCACCTACGAGCAGTACTTC
TRBV6-5	TRBD2	.	TRBJ2-7	CASSLGPGGPYEQYF	TGTGCCAGCAGTCTCGGACCGGGAGGGCCTTACGAGCAGTACTTC
TRBV11-2	.	few	TRBJ1-4	CASSSLSGGGEKLFF	TGTGCCAGCAGCTCCCTCTCGGGGGGGGGTGAAAAACTGTTTTTT
TRBV5-6	.	few	TRBJ1-3	CASSFVLSGNTIYF	TGTGCCAGCAGCTTCGTCCTCTCTGGAAACACCATATATTTT
TRBV2	.	once	TRBJ2-7	CASSGLESSYEQYF	TGTGCCAGCAGTGGGTTGGAGAGCTCCTACGAGCAGTACTTC
TRBV10-1	.	.	TRBJ2-1	CASRGSWSSYNEQFF	TGCGCCAGCAGGGGGAGCTGGTCCTCCTACAATGAGCAGTTCTTC
TRBV28	TRBD2	.	TRBJ2-3	CASSQLGLAGAPDTQYF	TGTGCCAGCAGTCAACTAGGACTAGCGGGGGCCCCAGATACGCAGTATTTT
TRBV19	.	.	TRBJ1-2	CASSQGPALPINYGYTF	TGTGCCAGTAGTCAGGGTCCCGCGTTACCCATTAACTATGGCTACACCTTC
TRBV7-9	.	.	TRBJ1-1	CASRGQVGTEAFF	TGTGCCAGCAGGGGCCAGGTCGGCACTGAAGCTTTCTTT
TRBV4-1	.	few	TRBJ2-5	CASSQDLSRQETQYF	TGCGCCAGCAGCCAAGATTTGTCTAGACAAGAGACCCAGTACTTC
TRBV18	.	few	TRBJ1-5	CASSPGGAKQPQHF	TGTGCCAGCTCACCGGGGGGGGCGAAGCAGCCCCAGCATTTT
TRBV7-6	TRBD1	.	TRBJ2-7	CASSFGIRQGSYEQYF	TGTGCCAGCAGCTTCGGAATAAGACAGGGGTCCTACGAGCAGTACTTC
TRBV9	.	.	TRBJ2-1	CASSVAGHALIHNEQFF	TGTGCCAGCAGCGTAGCGGGACACGCGCTCATCCACAATGAGCAGTTCTTC
TRBV7-9	TRBD1	.	TRBJ2-1	CASSPRDRGYNEQFF	TGTGCCAGCAGCCCCCGGGACAGGGGCTACAATGAGCAGTTCTTC
TRBV28	.	.	TRBJ1-2	CASTREGMDYGYTF	TGTGCCAGCACCCGGGAGGGGATGGACTATGGCTACACCTTC
TRBV7-2	TRBD2	few	TRBJ2-3	CASSLVFRAGGKTDTQYF	TGTGCCAGCAGCTTAGTTTTTAGAGCGGGGGGGAAGACAGATACGCAGTATTTT
TRBV4-3	TRBD2	.	TRBJ2-7	CASSQRLAGGNYRYEQYF	TGCGCCAGCAGCCAAAGACTAGCGGGGGGCAACTATCGGTACGAGCAGTACTTC
TRBV5-1	.	.	TRBJ1-6	CASSLAFSYNSPLHF	TGCGCCAGCAGCTTGGCGTTCTCCTATAATTCACCCCTCCACTTT
TRBV10-3	.	.	TRBJ1-5	CAISELGQPSNQPQHF	TGTGCCATCAGTGAGTTAGGACAGCCTAGCAATCAGCCCCAGCATTTT
TRBV5-1	TRBD1	few	TRBJ2-7	CASSLLRDSYEQYF	TGCGCCAGCAGCTTGCTCCGGGACAGCTACGAGCAGTACTTC
TRBV11-3	TRBD1	.	TRBJ1-2	CASSLRTGGSYGYTF	TGTGCCAGCAGCTTGAGGACAGGGGGTTCGTATGGCTACACCTTC
TRBV29-1	.	once	TRBJ2-7	CSVALDSYEQYF	TGCAGCGTTGCTCTAGACTCCTACGAGCAGTACTTC